The source of this T cell receptor (beta chain) is a study of glioma-infiltrating T cells after dendritic cell vaccination. Study at large: Patients received three intradermal dendritic cell vaccine injections at biweekly intervals.

Only in-frame clones appear in the TCRdb table, and some are missing; sequencing was by immunoSEQ multiplex PCR. This table has around 100,000 clones, roughly four fifths appearing once. Germline loops: CDR1 SGHTA, CDR2 FQGNSA. With 4 bases clipped from V and 8 bases from J, the junction kept 18 bases outside the gene matches. The CDR3 totals 18 residues. Time point in this sample: after dendritic cell vaccination, including at tumor progression/relapse. This clonotype was sampled from a human donor with glioblastoma. The rearrangement uses TRBV7-2 and TRBJ2-1; TRBD2 matches at 9 bases. The sample here was blood, taken after dendritic cell vaccination. CDR3 loop: CASSSPGGPGLAEDEQFF. The CDR3 DNA reads as TGTGCCAGCAGCTCCCCCGGGGGACCGGGACTAGCTGAGGATGAGCAGTTCTTC.